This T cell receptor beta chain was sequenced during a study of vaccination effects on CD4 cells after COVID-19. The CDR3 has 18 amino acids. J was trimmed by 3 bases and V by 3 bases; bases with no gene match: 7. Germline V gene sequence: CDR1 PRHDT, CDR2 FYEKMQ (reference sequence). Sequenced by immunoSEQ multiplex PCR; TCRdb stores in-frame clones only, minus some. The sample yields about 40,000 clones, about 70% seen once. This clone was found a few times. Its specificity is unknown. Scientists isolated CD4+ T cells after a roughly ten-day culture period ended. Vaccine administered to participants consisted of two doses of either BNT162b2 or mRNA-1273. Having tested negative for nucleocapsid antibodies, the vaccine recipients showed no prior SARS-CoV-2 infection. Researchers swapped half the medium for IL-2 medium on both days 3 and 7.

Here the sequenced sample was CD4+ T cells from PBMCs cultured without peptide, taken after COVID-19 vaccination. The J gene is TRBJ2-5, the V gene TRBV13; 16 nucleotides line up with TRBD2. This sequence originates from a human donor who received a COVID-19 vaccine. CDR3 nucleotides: TGTGCCAGCAGCTTCTCTCCGGGACTAGCGGGGGGGGAAGAGACCCAGTACTTC. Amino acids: CASSFSPGLAGGEETQYF. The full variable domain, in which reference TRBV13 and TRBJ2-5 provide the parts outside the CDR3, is AAGVIQSPRHLIKEKRETATLKCYPIPRHDTVYWYQQGPGQDPQFLISFYEKMQSDKGSIPDRFSAQQFSDYHSELNMSSLELGDSALYFCASSFSPGLAGGEETQYFGPGTRLLVL.